This T cell receptor (beta chain) was documented in a study of T-cell memory formation after mild COVID-19. With constant-segment primers, 5'RACE yielded cDNA libraries of TCR alpha and TCR beta that carried sample barcodes and UMIs. TCRdb itself ran the 5' RACE reads through MiXCR, one entry per CDR3 protein. The table lists 410,000 or so distinct CDR3 sequences, around 22% of them singletons. CDR3 length: 12 residues. Germline assignment: CDR1 SEHNR and CDR2 FQNEAQ (reference sequence). The V end was cut by 1 base, the J end by 9 bases, with 7 bases between. This chain joins TRBV7-9 and TRBJ2-1; a possible D gene is TRBD1 (5 bases). Sequenced input: PBMCs or a T cell subset sorted from them (not recorded which). This clonotype originated in an adult woman who had mild COVID-19 (a few samples of this study predate the infection). Cell type and time point are not known. The CDR3 region is CASSLEGREQFF. The CDR3 nucleotides read TGTGCCAGCAGCTTAGAGGGGCGTGAGCAGTTCTTC.